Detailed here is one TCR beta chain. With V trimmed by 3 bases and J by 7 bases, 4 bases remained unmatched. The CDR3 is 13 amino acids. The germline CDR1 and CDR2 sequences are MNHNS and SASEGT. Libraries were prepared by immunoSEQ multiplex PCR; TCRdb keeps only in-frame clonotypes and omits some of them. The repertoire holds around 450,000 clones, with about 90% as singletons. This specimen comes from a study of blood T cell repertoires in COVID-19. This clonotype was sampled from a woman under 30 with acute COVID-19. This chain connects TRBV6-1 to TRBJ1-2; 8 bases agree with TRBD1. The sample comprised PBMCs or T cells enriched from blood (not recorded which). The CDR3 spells CASSEGQGAGYTF. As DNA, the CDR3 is TGTGCCAGCAGTGAGGGGCAGGGGGCTGGCTACACCTTC.